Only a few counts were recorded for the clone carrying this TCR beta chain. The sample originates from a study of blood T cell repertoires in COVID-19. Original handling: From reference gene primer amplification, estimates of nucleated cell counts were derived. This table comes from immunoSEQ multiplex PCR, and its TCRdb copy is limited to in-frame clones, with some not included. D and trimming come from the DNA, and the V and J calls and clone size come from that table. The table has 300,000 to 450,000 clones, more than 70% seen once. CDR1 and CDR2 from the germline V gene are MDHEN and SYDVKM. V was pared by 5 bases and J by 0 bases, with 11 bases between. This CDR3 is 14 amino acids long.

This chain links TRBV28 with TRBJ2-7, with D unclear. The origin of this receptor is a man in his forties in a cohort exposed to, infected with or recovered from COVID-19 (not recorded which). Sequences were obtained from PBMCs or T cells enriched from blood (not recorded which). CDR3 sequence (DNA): TGTGCCAGCAGTACCAACACGGGCTCCTACGAGCAGTACTTC. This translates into CASSTNTGSYEQYF.